This TCR beta chain was sequenced in a study of human T cells and chemical hapten exposure. The wider study: While the approximately 23-week study was under way, patients received diphenylcyclopropenone on the scalp every week. Per-sample TCR yield variation was attributed mainly to small pooled library volume differences.

CDR3 length equals 17 residues. V was shortened by 5 bases and J by 0 bases, with 17 bases between the two germline ends. Germline CDR1 SGHAT, CDR2 FQDESV (reference sequence). Each CDR3 protein gets one entry after TCRdb re-called the RACE reads with MiXCR. The sample gives 200,000 to 300,000 distinct CDR3 sequences, around 9.3% of which show up once; about 2.5% is in the top ten. Noted time point: pre-sensitization, week 0. Described treatment: therapeutic diphenylcyclopropenone sensitization with weekly scalp DPC. The chain combines TRBV11-1 with TRBJ2-4; D remains ambiguous. Source: whole blood, taken in connection with sensitization to the hapten diphenylcyclopropenone (DPC). This TCR was sampled from a woman between 40 and 50 years old with alopecia areata. Some clones in this sample may be carry-over from other donors' samples. The CDR3, as DNA: TGTGCCAGCAGCCGCCAGACAACGGTGTTAGCCAAAAACATTCAGTACTTC. Translation: CASSRQTTVLAKNIQYF.